This TCR beta chain comes out of a study of response to subunit inactivated influenza vaccine. The study's findings and limits: Authors suggested that a seasonal influenza vaccination recruits few new T cells each time.

This clonotype was counted between two and nine times. The antigen remains undetermined. Germline CDR1 reads MNHEY; CDR2 reads SVGAGI. V lost 0 bases to trimming and J lost 0 bases, with 11 bases between them. The CDR3 covers 16 residues. Each CDR3 protein is one row after TCRdb ran MiXCR on the RT-PCR reads. The repertoire holds about 500,000 distinct CDR3 sequences, with 13% as singletons. Sequencing used PBMCs from blood, obtained more than 35 days after vaccination. The clonotype was recovered from a man over 45 who received an inactivated influenza vaccine. The genes are TRBV6-5 and TRBJ1-1; D possibly corresponds to TRBD1 (5 bases). The CDR3 DNA reads TGTGCCAGCAGTTACTCTGGGGCCCGAATGAACACTGAAGCTTTCTTT. Its protein product is CASSYSGARMNTEAFF.